This section outlines one TCR beta chain sequence together with its context. There is no known antigen for this receptor. The record has no base qualities; no much larger clone is one base away. These data belong to a study of PD-1 blockade in mismatch repair-deficient tumors (dated by TCRdb to the late 2010s). Context from the whole study: Between late 2013 and 2016, the trial enrolled 80 to 95 consecutive patients with some eleven types of mismatch repair-deficient cancer, all of whom had received prior treatment and were progressing. Tumor-associated T cell clones in the peripheral blood of patients responding to PD-1 blockade were tracked using deep sequencing of TCR CDR3 regions.

Overall study results and their limits: After pembrolizumab, tumor-resident clones, which were often undetectable in blood before treatment, expanded rapidly and then contracted, generally ahead of radiologic responses.

V is reduced by 11 bases and J by 4 bases, leaving a spacing of 18 bases between them. The germline V gene (reference sequence) provides CDR1 LNHDA and CDR2 SQIVND. The CDR3 has 15 amino acids, counting the end cysteine and phenylalanine. The entry retains the CDR3 DNA only, 45 bases that are in frame from base 1. For each enrolled patient, mismatch repair deficiency was established using either polymerase chain reaction or immunohistochemistry. TCR sequencing was carried out for a few patients who responded to pembrolizumab therapy. Pembrolizumab PD-1 blockade was prospectively tested in advanced mismatch repair-deficient cancers, regardless of tissue of origin, in the phase II trial. Peripheral blood T cell samples were serially collected before and at multiple times after PD-1 blockade was started. Blood sampling times were reported as weeks after the first pembrolizumab dose. Libraries were built with the immunoSEQ multiplex PCR assay. Not all clones reach the TCRdb copy of this immuneACCESS table, which keeps in-frame sequences only. Checked studies attribute under half of the gap to unresolved V genes and leave the rest unexplained. Recorded for this sample are tens of thousands of clones; 79% of them occurred a single time. The top ten constitute 22% of the sample.

The source of this sequence is an adult with mismatch repair-deficient cancer. The specimen was peripheral blood, collected 4 weeks after starting pembrolizumab. The rearranged chain carries TRBV19 and TRBJ2-6, with the D gene too uncertain to name. The CDR3 protein sequence reads: CASRRWVNGANVLTF. The nucleotide sequence is given as TGTGCCTCCCGCCGCTGGGTGAACGGGGCCAACGTCCTGACTTTC.